What follows are 30 T cell receptor beta chains derived from one specimen sequenced in a study of blood T cell repertoires in COVID-19 (dated by TCRdb to the early 2020s). Libraries came from the immunoSEQ multiplex PCR assay. TCRdb obtained this table from immuneACCESS and retained in-frame rearrangements with V and J assigned. These tables miss some clones; where compared with another copy, unresolved V genes account for less than half of the shortfall, and the remainder is unexplained. The sample table shows 650,000 to 800,000 clones, and 85% to 90% are seen once. The top ten clonotypes cover about 0.24% of the sample. Specimen: peripheral blood. All receptors come from a woman aged 18-29 years with acute or convalescent COVID-19.

The rearrangement links TRBV2 to TRBJ1-5; the D gene is possibly TRBD1 (5 bases). This CDR3 region has 13 residues. Trimming removed 7 bases at V and 4 bases at J, with 11 bases between. Germline CDR1 reads SNHLY; CDR2 reads FYNNEI. The CDR3 region has the DNA TGTGCCAGCAACCAAAGGGGTAATCAGCCCCAGCATTTT. Translating gives CASNQRGNQPQHF.

J is TRBJ1-2 and V is TRBV6-2 or TRBV6-3; 10 bases agree with TRBD1. V was clipped by 4 bases and J by 7 bases; unmatched bases: 6. The CDR3 is made up of 14 amino acids. Looked up from germline, CDR1 is MNHEY and CDR2 is SVGEGT. DNA for the CDR3: TGTGCCAGCAGTTTCGCGACAGGGGGCTCTGGCTACACCTTC. The encoded protein is CASSFATGGSGYTF.

CDR3 amino acids: CASNQYSYGYTF. The CDR3 coding sequence is TGTGCCAGTAATCAGTATTCCTATGGCTACACCTTC. The genes are TRBV19 and TRBJ1-2, with D hard to call. V lost 7 bases to trimming and J lost 4 bases, with 10 bases between them. The CDR3 sequence is 12 residues long. The V gene's germline CDR1 is LNHDA and CDR2 SQIVND (reference sequence).

The J gene is TRBJ1-2, the V gene TRBV6-6, with D unclear. Trimming pared 6 bases from V and 5 bases from J, leaving 16 bases between. CDR1 and CDR2 (germline): MNHNY, SVGAGI (reference sequence). This CDR3 is 14 amino acids long. The CDR3 sequence is CASSLGPPDYGYTF. CDR3 nucleotides: TGTGCCAGCAGCCTTGGCCCTCCTGATTATGGCTACACCTTC.

The chain recombines TRBV5-1 with TRBJ1-5; no clear D. CDR3 length equals 13 residues. Trimming removed 0 bases at V and 5 bases at J, with 6 bases between. CDR1 is SGHRS, CDR2 YFSETQ, per germline. The CDR3: CASSLDSDQPQHF. The CDR3 nucleotides are TGCGCCAGCAGCTTGGATTCCGATCAGCCCCAGCATTTT. The full variable domain, with the rest looked up from reference TRBV5-1 and TRBJ1-5, is KAGVTQTPRYLIKTRGQQVTLSCSPISGHRSVSWYQQTPGQGLQFLFEYFSETQRNKGNFPGRFSGRQFSNSRSEMNVSTLELGDSALYLCASSLDSDQPQHFGDGTRLSIL.

The chain uses TRBV6-5 and TRBJ1-6; 10 bases align to TRBD1. Germline CDR1 reads MNHEY; CDR2 reads SVGAGI. The CDR3 totals 14 residues. Germline trimming cut 6 bases from V and 11 bases from J; bases unmatched to any gene: 7. The CDR3 sequence: CASRTGTGDPPLHF. In DNA form, the CDR3 reads TGTGCCAGCAGGACCGGGACAGGGGACCCACCCCTCCACTTT.

This rearrangement joins TRBV7-9 to TRBJ1-5, with D possibly matching TRBD1 (5 bases). This CDR3 contains 14 residues. Per germline, CDR1 SEHNR and CDR2 FQNEAQ (reference sequence). The V and J ends lost 5 bases and 5 bases respectively, with 13 bases between them. CDR3 loop: CASSQLTEYQPQHF. The CDR3 DNA reads TGTGCCAGCAGCCAACTGACAGAGTATCAGCCCCAGCATTTT.

As DNA, the CDR3 is TGTGCCAGCAGGGCAGGGGCGAACACTGAAGCTTTCTTT. Translated, it gives CASRAGANTEAFF. The rearrangement uses TRBV2 and TRBJ1-1; tentative D call: TRBD1 (6 bases). CDR1 is SNHLY, CDR2 FYNNEI, per germline. The V end lost 6 bases, the J end lost 1 base, and 9 bases lay between the germline ends. The CDR3 has 13 residues.

In its sample, this clone was seen a few times. DNA of the CDR3: TGTGCCAGCAGGAGACAGGGTGAAAACACCATATATTTT. It specifies CASRRQGENTIYF. The rearrangement links TRBV12-3 or TRBV12-4 to TRBJ1-3; TRBD1 matches 7 bases. J was trimmed by 6 bases and V by 6 bases; bases with no gene match: 5. This CDR3 region has 13 residues.

The CDR3 DNA reads TGTGCCAGCACTAGAACAGGGGGCGAGTCCACTGAAGCTTTCTTT. Its translation: CASTRTGGESTEAFF. The chain joins TRBV6-5 to TRBJ1-1, with 9 bases matching TRBD1. Trimming took 7 bases from V and 4 from J; bases not matched to a gene: 10. Germline-derived CDR1 and CDR2 are MNHEY and SVGAGI. The CDR3 contains 15 residues.

CDR3 DNA sequence: TGTGCCAGCAGCCCCTTTAAACAGGGATCCGAGCAGTACTTC. Translated, it gives CASSPFKQGSEQYF. The chain combines TRBV14 with TRBJ2-7; D may be TRBD1 (6 bases). The germline gives CDR1 SGHDN, CDR2 FVKESK. The germline V and J ends were trimmed by 4 bases and 6 bases, with 16 bases remaining between them. The CDR3 totals 14 residues.

This chain joins TRBV6-5 and TRBJ1-1, with TRBD1 identical over 7 bases. The V gene end was trimmed by 8 bases and the J gene end by 3 bases; junction bases not matched to a gene: 6. Germline V CDR1 and CDR2: MNHEY, SVGAGI. This CDR3 has 13 residues. CDR3 sequence (DNA): TGTGCCAGCTGGGACAGCCAATACACTGAAGCTTTCTTT. Translation: CASWDSQYTEAFF.

This chain uses TRBV7-2 with TRBJ1-4; D is unresolved. V dropped 3 bases and J dropped 6 bases, with 11 bases sitting between them. Per germline, CDR1 SGHTA and CDR2 FQGNSA. The length of the CDR3 is 14 residues. CDR3 amino acids: CASSFRGGDEKLFF. CDR3 sequence (DNA): TGTGCCAGCAGCTTTCGGGGAGGAGATGAAAAACTGTTTTTT.

The CDR3 region is CASSQGHLNYTF. In nucleotides, the CDR3 is TGTGCCAGCAGTCAGGGCCACCTTAACTACACCTTC. The chain joins TRBV6-5 to TRBJ1-2; D is perhaps TRBD1 (5 bases). The germline V gene has CDR1 MNHEY and CDR2 SVGAGI. This CDR3 contains 12 residues. Trimming shortened V by 5 bases and J by 10 bases, and 14 bases separated the two germline ends.

In its sample, this clone was seen once. The V gene is TRBV7-9, the J gene TRBJ1-4; 8 bases fit TRBD1. The V and J ends lost 2 bases and 10 bases, in that order; junction bases with no gene match: 6. This CDR3 is 14 amino acids long. Germline loops: CDR1 SEHNR, CDR2 FQNEAQ (reference sequence). This CDR3 is CASSLQGALGKLFF. CDR3 DNA sequence: TGTGCCAGCAGCTTACAGGGGGCCCTTGGAAAACTGTTTTTT.

The CDR3 region is CASSLFLGQMNTEAFF. CDR3 coding DNA: TGTGCCAGCAGTTTATTTTTGGGGCAGATGAACACTGAAGCTTTCTTT. The chain combines TRBV27 with TRBJ1-1; tentative D call: TRBD1 (5 bases). The V end was cut by 1 base, the J end by 0 bases, with 12 bases between. CDR1 and CDR2 from the germline V gene are MNHEY and SMNVEV (reference sequence). This CDR3 contains 16 residues.

V is TRBV6-4 and J is TRBJ2-2; D is perhaps TRBD2 (5 bases). The germline V gene encodes CDR1 MRHNA and CDR2 SNTAGT. The V and J ends lost 3 bases and 6 bases respectively, with 11 bases between them. The CDR3 consists of 14 residues. The CDR3 spells CASSETGVAGELFF. The CDR3, as DNA: TGTGCCAGCAGTGAAACCGGGGTGGCCGGGGAGCTGTTTTTT.

The V gene is TRBV6-1, the J gene TRBJ1-5, with TRBD1 matching 8 bases. The trim removed 4 bases at V and 2 bases at J, leaving 7 bases unmatched. CDR3 size: 16 residues. CDR1 and CDR2 (germline): MNHNS, SASEGT. The CDR3 sequence is CASSGQQGGGNQPQHF. The CDR3 bases are TGTGCCAGCAGTGGCCAACAGGGGGGGGGCAATCAGCCCCAGCATTTT.

The genes are TRBV7-9 and TRBJ1-2; 11 nucleotides match TRBD1. CDR1 is SEHNR, CDR2 FQNEAQ, per germline (reference sequence). This CDR3 has 15 residues. The V gene end was trimmed by 4 bases and the J gene end by 4 bases; junction bases not matched to a gene: 5. DNA for the CDR3: TGTGCCAGCAGCTCACTGGGACAGGGGGTCTATGGCTACACCTTC. Its protein is CASSSLGQGVYGYTF.

This chain uses TRBV24-1 with TRBJ1-5, with D perhaps matching TRBD1 (6 bases). The CDR3 is 15 residues long. Germline CDR1 and CDR2: KGHDR and SFDVKD. The germline V and J ends were trimmed by 2 bases and 7 bases, with 14 bases remaining between them. DNA of the CDR3: TGTGCCACCAGTGATTCACAGGGTGTAGGGCAGCCCCAGCATTTT. Translated, it gives CATSDSQGVGQPQHF.

This rearrangement joins TRBV7-2 to TRBJ1-5; TRBD1 aligns across 9 bases. Germline CDR1 reads SGHTA; CDR2 reads FQGNSA. V shed 2 bases, J shed 5 bases, and the junction held 4 bases outside the gene matches. There are 15 residues in the CDR3. CDR3 residues: CASSLIGTGHQPQHF. In nucleotides, the CDR3 is TGTGCCAGCAGCTTAATCGGGACAGGGCATCAGCCCCAGCATTTT.

The chain uses TRBV7-9 and TRBJ2-3; 12 bases line up with TRBD2. Germline CDR1 is SEHNR and CDR2 is FQNEAQ (reference sequence). After removal of 2 bases from V and 4 bases from J, the junction contained 4 bases not matched to a gene. The CDR3 length is 16 residues. CDR3 sequence reads: CASSLTSGGLADTQYF. The CDR3, as DNA: TGTGCCAGCAGCTTAACTAGCGGGGGGCTGGCAGATACGCAGTATTTT.

The V call is TRBV9, the J call TRBJ1-3; D not resolved. V lost 5 bases to trimming and J lost 3 bases, with 3 bases between them. CDR1 SGDLS and CDR2 YYNGEE come from the germline V gene. The length of the CDR3 is 11 residues. The CDR3 spells CASSNGNTIYF. CDR3 sequence (DNA): TGTGCCAGCAGTAATGGAAACACCATATATTTT.

V gene TRBV30 combines with J gene TRBJ2-3; TRBD2 matches 7 bases. Per germline, CDR1 GTSNPN and CDR2 SVGIG (reference sequence). V dropped 1 base and J dropped 2; count of bases not matched to a gene: 6. The CDR3 is 15 amino acids. The CDR3 DNA sequence: TGTGCCTGGAGTGCCCCGGGACTACTCACAGATACGCAGTATTTT. As protein: CAWSAPGLLTDTQYF.

The rearrangement uses TRBV28 and TRBJ1-3; TRBD1 might be the D (5 bases). This CDR3 region has 12 residues. V dropped 11 bases and J dropped 1 base, with 9 bases sitting between them. From germline, CDR1 is MDHEN and CDR2 SYDVKM. DNA for the CDR3: TGTGCCGAAGGGGAATCTGGAAACACCATATATTTT. The encoded protein is CAEGESGNTIYF.

V usage is TRBV5-6 and J usage is TRBJ1-5; D not certain. CDR3 length: 14 residues. Trimming removed 4 bases from V and 0 bases from J, with 8 bases in between. The germline CDR1 and CDR2 sequences are SGHDT and YYEEEE. The CDR3 region is CASSRLDSNQPQHF. As DNA, the CDR3 is TGTGCCAGCAGCCGACTCGATAGCAATCAGCCCCAGCATTTT. The variable domain in full, completed from reference TRBV5-6 and TRBJ1-5, reads DAGVTQSPTHLIKTRGQQVTLRCSPKSGHDTVSWYQQALGQGPQFIFQYYEEEERQRGNFPDRFSGHQFPNYSSELNVNALLLGDSALYLCASSRLDSNQPQHFGDGTRLSIL.

The gene calls are TRBV3-1 (or the pseudogene TRBV3-2) and TRBJ2-7; the D gene is possibly TRBD1 (6 bases). This CDR3 spans 15 amino acids. Between the trimmed V and J ends, which lost 0 bases and 3 bases, there was a span of 12 bases. Per germline, CDR1 LGHDT and CDR2 YNNKEL (reference sequence). The CDR3 coding sequence is TGTGCCAGCAGCCAAGATGGGGGACATTTCTACGAGCAGTACTTC. The encoded protein is CASSQDGGHFYEQYF.

The sample holds one count of this clone. V and J are TRBV5-1 and TRBJ1-1, with 7 bases that match TRBD1. The CDR3 extends over 16 amino acids. Trimming cost V 4 bases and J 0 bases; bases outside gene matches: 9. Germline-derived CDR1 and CDR2 are SGHRS and YFSETQ. CDR3 nucleotides: TGCGCCAGCAGCCCCCGACAGGGACCGTTGAACACTGAAGCTTTCTTT. Translated, it gives CASSPRQGPLNTEAFF.

This sequence joins TRBV5-6 and TRBJ1-2; D gene uncertain. V gave up 2 bases and J gave up 2 bases, with 10 bases separating them. CDR1 is SGHDT, CDR2 YYEEEE, per germline. The CDR3 totals 14 residues. Here the CDR3 DNA reads TGTGCCAGCAGCTTTGGACGGGGAAACTATGGCTACACCTTC. It yields the protein CASSFGRGNYGYTF.

This clone was recorded a few times. The gene calls are TRBV2 and TRBJ2-7, with TRBD1 matching over 9 bases. Germline V lookup: CDR1 SNHLY, CDR2 FYNNEI. The CDR3 contains 16 residues. Trimming at V came to 10 bases and at J to 7 bases, leaving 20 bases not matched to a gene. CDR3 coding DNA: TGTGCCATCACCCAGAGGGGGACAGGGCGTCTCGAGGAGCAGTACTTC. Its translation is CAITQRGTGRLEEQYF.